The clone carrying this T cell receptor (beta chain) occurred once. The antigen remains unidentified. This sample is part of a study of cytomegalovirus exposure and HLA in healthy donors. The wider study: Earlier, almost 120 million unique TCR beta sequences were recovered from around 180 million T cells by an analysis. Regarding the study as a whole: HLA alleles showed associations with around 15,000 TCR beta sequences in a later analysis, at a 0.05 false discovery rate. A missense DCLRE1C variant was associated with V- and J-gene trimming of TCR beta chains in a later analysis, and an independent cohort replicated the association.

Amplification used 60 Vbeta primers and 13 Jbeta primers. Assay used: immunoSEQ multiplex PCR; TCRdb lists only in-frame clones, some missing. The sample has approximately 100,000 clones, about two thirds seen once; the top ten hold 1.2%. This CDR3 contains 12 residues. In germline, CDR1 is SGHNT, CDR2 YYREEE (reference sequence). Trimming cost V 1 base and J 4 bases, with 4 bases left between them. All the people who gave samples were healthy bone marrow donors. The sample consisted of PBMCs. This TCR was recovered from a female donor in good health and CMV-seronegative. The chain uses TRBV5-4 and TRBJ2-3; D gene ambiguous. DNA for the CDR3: TGTGCCAGCAGCTTGCGGGCAGATACGCAGTATTTT. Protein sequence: CASSLRADTQYF.